The 2 T cell receptor beta chains listed next were all sequenced from one sample in a study of blood T cells in healthy people across ages. A second 7 to 11 cycle PCR used barcoded and J-beta primers. Using its own MiXCR run on the 5' RACE reads, TCRdb lists one record per CDR3 protein. The sample gives hundreds of thousands of distinct CDR3 sequences, roughly 43% of which show up once; around 30% is in the top ten. Sequences were obtained from blood. The receptors come from an elderly man in good health.

The genes are TRBV5-1 and TRBJ1-2; D gene unclear. Trimming took off 0 bases at V and 4 bases at J, with 10 bases between the two ends. Germline V lookup: CDR1 SGHRS, CDR2 YFSETQ. The CDR3 is 14 residues long. This CDR3 is CASSLVPGVYGYTF. The CDR3 DNA reads as TGCGCCAGCAGCTTGGTTCCGGGCGTCTATGGCTACACCTTC.

The chain employs TRBV2 and TRBJ2-1; tentatively, D is TRBD2 (6 bases). Trimming pared 7 bases from V and 10 bases from J, leaving 20 bases between. The CDR3 sequence is 14 residues long. Germline CDR1 reads SNHLY; CDR2 reads FYNNEI. As DNA, the CDR3 is TGTGCCAGCACATATACCGGGACTGCAGGAGAGCAGTTCTTC. It specifies CASTYTGTAGEQFF.